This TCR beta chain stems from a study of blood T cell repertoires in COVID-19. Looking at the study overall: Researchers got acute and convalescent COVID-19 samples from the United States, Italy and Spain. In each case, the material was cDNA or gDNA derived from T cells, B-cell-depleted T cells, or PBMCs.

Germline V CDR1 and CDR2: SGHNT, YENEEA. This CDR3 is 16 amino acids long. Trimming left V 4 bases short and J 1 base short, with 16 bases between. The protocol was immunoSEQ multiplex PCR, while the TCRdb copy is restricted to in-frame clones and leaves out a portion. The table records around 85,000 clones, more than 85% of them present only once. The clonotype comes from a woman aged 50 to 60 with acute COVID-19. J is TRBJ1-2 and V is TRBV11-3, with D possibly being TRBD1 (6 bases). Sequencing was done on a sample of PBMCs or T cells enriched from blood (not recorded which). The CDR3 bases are TGTGCCAGCAGCTGGTCGGGGGGGCGAGGTAACTATGGCTACACCTTC. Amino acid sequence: CASSWSGGRGNYGYTF.